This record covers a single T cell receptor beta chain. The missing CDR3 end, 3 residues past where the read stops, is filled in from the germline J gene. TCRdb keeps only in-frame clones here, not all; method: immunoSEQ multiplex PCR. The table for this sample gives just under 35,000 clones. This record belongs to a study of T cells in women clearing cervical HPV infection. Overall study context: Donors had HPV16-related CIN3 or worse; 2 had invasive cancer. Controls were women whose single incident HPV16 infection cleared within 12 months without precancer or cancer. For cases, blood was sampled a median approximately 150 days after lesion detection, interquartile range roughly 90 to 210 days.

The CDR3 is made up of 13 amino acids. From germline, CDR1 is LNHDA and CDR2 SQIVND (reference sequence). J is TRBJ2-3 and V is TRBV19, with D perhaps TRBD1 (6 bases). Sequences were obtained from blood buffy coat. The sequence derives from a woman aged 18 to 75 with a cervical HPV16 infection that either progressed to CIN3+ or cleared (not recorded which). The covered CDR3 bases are TGTGCCAGTGGACAGTGGCGCAATCAGCCG. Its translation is CASGQWRNQP. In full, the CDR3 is CASGQWRNQPQYF.